The 5 T cell receptor beta chains reported below all come from one sample, sequenced in a study of T cell responses to AZD1222 COVID-19 vaccine. Profiling relied on immunoSEQ multiplex PCR, and the TCRdb table lists in-frame clones only, not all of them. The sample has roughly 180,000 clones, 85% to 90% seen once. The specimen comprised peripheral blood, sampled on day 0 of AZD1222 vaccination. The origin of the receptors is an adult in good health.

The rearrangement links TRBV7-2 to TRBJ2-3; 13 bases are shared with TRBD2. Losses at the gene ends were 5 bases for V and 0 bases for J; bases not matched to a gene: 8. Germline loops: CDR1 SGHTA, CDR2 FQGNSA. The CDR3 loop spans 18 amino acids. The CDR3 region is CASSLWTSGGKSTDTQYF. The CDR3, as DNA: TGTGCCAGCAGCCTTTGGACTAGCGGGGGAAAAAGCACAGATACGCAGTATTTT.

V is TRBV18 and J is TRBJ2-7; D is possibly TRBD2 (5 bases). Germline values: CDR1 KGHSH, CDR2 LQKENI. Trimming removed 3 bases at V and 0 bases at J, with 15 bases between. The CDR3 totals 16 residues. DNA of the CDR3: TGTGCCAGCTCACCGAGGGAACAATTGAGCTCCTACGAGCAGTACTTC. This gives the protein CASSPREQLSSYEQYF.

The V call is TRBV30, the J call TRBJ2-7, with 7 bases lining up with TRBD2. In germline, CDR1 is GTSNPN, CDR2 SVGIG (reference sequence). The CDR3 contains 13 residues. With 3 bases clipped from V and 6 bases from J, the junction kept 8 bases outside the gene matches. CDR3 DNA sequence: TGTGCCTGGAGGACCCCGGGGGGACTCGAGCAGTACTTC. Encoded protein: CAWRTPGGLEQYF.

The chain couples TRBV7-9 to TRBJ2-5; D unclear. Trimming shortened V by 0 bases and J by 2 bases, and 4 bases separated the two germline ends. The CDR3 extends over 13 amino acids. Germline V gene data show CDR1 as SEHNR and CDR2 as FQNEAQ (reference sequence). CDR3 loop: CASSLATQETQYF. In DNA form, the CDR3 reads TGTGCCAGCAGCTTAGCGACGCAAGAGACCCAGTACTTC.

CDR3 nucleotides: TGTGCCAGCAGGGGACAGGGGCGGGAGACCCAGTACTTC. It is translated as CASRGQGRETQYF. The chain combines TRBV2 with TRBJ2-5, with TRBD1 matching 10 bases. The ends lost 6 bases at V and 5 bases at J; junction bases unmatched: 3. Per germline, CDR1 SNHLY and CDR2 FYNNEI. The length of the CDR3 is 13 residues.